One sample yielded the 31 T cell receptor beta chains listed below, sequenced in a study of blood T cells in healthy people across ages. Using a J-beta primer mix together with a sample-barcoded 5' primer, a second PCR was run for about 6 to 12 cycles. MiXCR was run by TCRdb on the 5' RACE reads, yielding one entry per CDR3 protein. The sample records around 2 million distinct CDR3 sequences, around 40% being singletons. The specimen sequenced was blood. The receptors come from a human donor in good health.

V is TRBV6-6 and J is TRBJ1-4; TRBD1 might be the D (6 bases). The germline gives CDR1 MNHNY, CDR2 SVGAGI (reference sequence). Trimming shortened V by 5 bases and J by 8 bases, and 18 bases separated the two germline ends. CDR3 size: 15 residues. CDR3 sequence (DNA): TGTGCCAGCAGTCAGGCGGGGGCGTCTATCGAAAAACTGTTTTTT. It encodes CASSQAGASIEKLFF.

The chain carries TRBV19 and TRBJ1-1; D might be TRBD1 (5 bases). V lost 1 base, J lost 6 bases, and 18 bases lay in between. The CDR3 loop spans 16 amino acids. The germline CDR1 and CDR2 sequences are LNHDA and SQIVND (reference sequence). The CDR3 DNA reads as TGTGCCAGTAGTATAGTGGCCGGGGGGGGGTCGGCTGAAGCTTTCTTT. This sequence encodes CASSIVAGGGSAEAFF.

The gene calls are TRBV4-2 and TRBJ2-3, with 7 bases identical to TRBD2. V shed 4 bases and J 6 bases; nucleotides not matched to a gene: 19. The germline V gene encodes CDR1 LGHNA and CDR2 YNFKEQ. The CDR3 is 18 amino acids. The CDR3: CASSLGNSGSKTTDTQYF. In DNA form, the CDR3 reads TGTGCCAGCAGCCTAGGTAATAGCGGGTCCAAAACCACGGATACGCAGTATTTT.

This clonotype was observed a handful of times. The chain links TRBV7-2 to TRBJ2-4, with 12 bases that match TRBD2. The DNA matches TRBJ2-7 better at its end, which makes the J call doubtful. Germline V gene data show CDR1 as SGHTA and CDR2 as FQGNSA. The CDR3 is made up of 14 amino acids. In DNA form, the CDR3 reads TGTGCCAGCAGCTTAACGGGACTAGCGGGCGAGCAGTACTTC. Protein: CASSLTGLAGEQYF.

This clonotype turned up a few times. This chain connects TRBV7-2 to TRBJ1-5; D is unresolved. This CDR3 spans 13 amino acids. Germline assignment: CDR1 SGHTA and CDR2 FQGNSA. V lost 5 bases to trimming and J lost 4 bases, with 9 bases between them. For the CDR3, the DNA is TGTGCCAGCAGCCCGCGACTAAATCAGCCCCAGCATTTT. Translating it yields CASSPRLNQPQHF.

The chain employs TRBV7-6 and TRBJ2-5; unclear D gene. Per germline, CDR1 SGHVS and CDR2 FNYEAQ. The CDR3 length is 16 residues. The V gene lost 5 bases and the J gene lost 4 bases, with 20 bases spanning the gap. For the CDR3, the DNA is TGTGCCAGCAGCACCCAAGGATGCGGAATGGGAGAGACCCAGTACTTC. Amino acid sequence: CASSTQGCGMGETQYF.

V is TRBV11-3 and J is TRBJ2-5; D gene uncertain. Germline CDR1 SGHNT, CDR2 YENEEA. CDR3 length equals 16 residues. Trimming removed 2 bases at V and 4 bases at J, with 17 bases between. In nucleotides, the CDR3 is TGTGCCAGCAGCTTAAGACCCCCACGGGTAGGAGAGACCCAGTACTTC. Encoded protein: CASSLRPPRVGETQYF.

V and J are TRBV9 and TRBJ1-4, with D possibly being TRBD1 (6 bases). This CDR3 has 13 amino acids. The germline CDR1 and CDR2 sequences are SGDLS and YYNGEE. V dropped 2 bases and J dropped 7 bases, with 9 bases sitting between them. The CDR3 region is CASSVGTSEKLFF. The CDR3 bases are TGTGCCAGCAGCGTCGGGACAAGTGAAAAACTGTTTTTT.

The chain joins TRBV29-1 to TRBJ2-5, with a tentative D call TRBD1 (5 bases). V shed 3 bases and J shed 5 bases, with 16 bases lying between them. Germline V gene lookup returns CDR1 SQVTM and CDR2 ANQGSEA. This CDR3 is 14 amino acids long. Written as DNA, the CDR3 is TGCAGCGTTGAGATGACAGTGATCGGGGAGACCCAGTACTTC. This codes for CSVEMTVIGETQYF.

This clonotype is a singleton in its sample. The chain joins TRBV11-2 to TRBJ1-1, with D possibly being TRBD1 (5 bases). The CDR3 is 14 residues long. Trimming stripped 5 bases from V and 5 bases from J, with 15 bases between. Germline assignment: CDR1 SGHAT and CDR2 FQNNGV. The CDR3 is CASSGPLGGTEAFF. CDR3 bases: TGTGCCAGCAGCGGGCCCTTGGGGGGGACTGAAGCTTTCTTT.

The CDR3 DNA reads as TGTGCCAGCAGCTTAACAGGGGTCACAGGATATGGCTACACCTTC. Its translation: CASSLTGVTGYGYTF. The chain couples TRBV7-2 to TRBJ1-2; 7 bases align to TRBD1. In germline, CDR1 is SGHTA, CDR2 FQGNSA. The CDR3 spans 15 residues. The V segment lost 2 bases and the J segment 5 bases; nucleotides outside the gene matches: 8.

The chain employs TRBV7-9 and TRBJ2-1; no reliable D call. This CDR3 has 14 amino acids. Germline-derived CDR1 and CDR2 are SEHNR and FQNEAQ (reference sequence). V lost 2 bases and J lost 5, with 10 bases in between. The chain's CDR3 is CASSLLWEHNEQFF. In DNA, the CDR3 is TGTGCCAGCAGCTTATTATGGGAACACAATGAGCAGTTCTTC.

Notes on this clonotype: The junction shows a germline mismatch at one end, possibly a read error. The CDR3 sequence is CTSSRDRGISDTQYF. In DNA form, the CDR3 reads TGCACCAGCAGTCGGGACAGGGGGATTTCGGATACGCAGTATTTT. J is TRBJ2-3 and V is TRBV5-1; 11 bases align to TRBD1. From germline, CDR1 is SGHRS and CDR2 YFSETQ. This CDR3 is 15 amino acids long. Full variable domain (missing parts from reference TRBV5-1 and TRBJ2-3): KAGVTQTPRYLIKTRGQQVTLSCSPISGHRSVSWYQQTPGQGLQFLFEYFSETQRNKGNFPGRFSGRQFSNSRSEMNVSTLELGDSALYLCTSSRDRGISDTQYFGPGTRLTVL.

The V call is TRBV9, the J call TRBJ1-1, with D hard to call. In germline, CDR1 is SGDLS, CDR2 YYNGEE. The CDR3 is 14 amino acids. V was clipped by 0 bases and J by 5 bases, with 11 bases between them. DNA for the CDR3: TGTGCCAGCAGCGTAGAACCCAGTGCTACTGAAGCTTTCTTT. It translates to CASSVEPSATEAFF.

The V gene is TRBV4-3, the J gene TRBJ1-2; D remains unclear. CDR3 length: 15 amino acids. V lost 1 base to trimming and J lost 4 bases, with 13 bases between them. CDR1 is LGHNA, CDR2 YSLEER, per germline. CDR3 nucleotide sequence: TGCGCCAGCAGCCAAGGGGTCTCCGAAATCTATGGCTACACCTTC. It encodes CASSQGVSEIYGYTF.

J is TRBJ2-1 and V is TRBV2; 9 nucleotides line up with TRBD2. The germline gives CDR1 SNHLY, CDR2 FYNNEI. The CDR3 sequence is 14 residues long. Unmatched junction bases numbered 12, after V lost 7 bases and J lost 11 bases. Written as DNA, the CDR3 is TGTGCCAGCATGGGGGCGGGGGGGCCCTATCAGCAGTTCTTC. It yields the protein CASMGAGGPYQQFF.

This clonotype was observed a few times. This chain uses TRBV28 with TRBJ2-7, with 12 bases lining up with TRBD2. Trimming at V came to 6 bases and at J to 7 bases, leaving 16 bases not matched to a gene. The CDR3 contains 17 residues. Germline loops: CDR1 MDHEN, CDR2 SYDVKM. DNA for the CDR3: TGTGCCAGCAGCCTAGCCCCGACTAGCGGGGGATCAGGGGAGCAGTACTTC. It codes for CASSLAPTSGGSGEQYF.

This clonotype was found a few times. J is TRBJ2-1 and V is TRBV5-1; perhaps TRBD2 as D (5 bases). The V gene's germline CDR1 is SGHRS and CDR2 YFSETQ. The CDR3 runs to 17 residues. The V and J ends lost 1 base and 3 bases respectively, with 17 bases between them. As DNA, the CDR3 is TGCGCCAGCAGCTTGATCGGAGAGGGTGGGCTCTACAATGAGCAGTTCTTC. It specifies CASSLIGEGGLYNEQFF.

The chain couples TRBV20-1 to TRBJ2-4, with D perhaps given as TRBD1 or TRBD2 (5 bases each). The CDR3 contains 13 residues. CDR1 is DFQATT and CDR2 is SNEGSKA in the germline V gene (reference sequence). V gave up 0 bases and J gave up 5 bases, with 8 bases separating them. CDR3 sequence (DNA): TGCAGTGCTAGAGATCAGGGACAAAACATTCAGTACTTC. Its translation: CSARDQGQNIQYF.

This clonotype was counted a few times. The J gene is TRBJ2-5, the V gene TRBV11-2, with 12 positions matching TRBD2. J lost 4 bases, V lost 1 base, and 10 bases had no gene match. Germline V gives CDR1 SGHAT, CDR2 FQNNGV. The CDR3 has 18 amino acids. The CDR3 region is CASSLAPSGGAEAETQYF. The DNA for the CDR3 is TGTGCCAGCAGCTTAGCCCCTAGCGGGGGGGCCGAGGCAGAGACCCAGTACTTC.

This clonotype was found a few times. V gene TRBV29-1 combines with J gene TRBJ1-1, with D perhaps TRBD1 (6 bases). The V and J ends lost 7 bases and 3 bases respectively, with 21 bases between them. CDR1 SQVTM and CDR2 ANQGSEA come from the germline V gene. CDR3 size: 15 residues. The CDR3 here is CSAGRGQRADTEAFF. Written as DNA, the CDR3 is TGCAGCGCTGGCCGGGGGCAGCGGGCCGACACTGAAGCTTTCTTT. The whole variable domain, remainder taken from reference TRBV29-1 and TRBJ1-1, is SAVISQKPSRDICQRGTSLTIQCQVDSQVTMMFWYRQQPGQSLTLIATANQGSEATYESGFVIDKFPISRPNLTFSTLTVSNMSPEDSSIYLCSAGRGQRADTEAFFGQGTRLTVV.

This clonotype has only a few counts. The genes are TRBV27 and TRBJ2-5; TRBD1 matches 8 bases. Germline assignment: CDR1 MNHEY and CDR2 SMNVEV (reference sequence). With V trimmed by 5 bases and J by 1 base, 6 bases remained unmatched. CDR3 size: 15 residues. The DNA of the CDR3 is TGTGCCAGCAGTCGGACAGGGAGAATCCAAGAGACCCAGTACTTC. Translating gives CASSRTGRIQETQYF.

This chain joins TRBV7-2 and TRBJ1-6, with D maybe TRBD1 (5 bases). Germline V gene data show CDR1 as SGHTA and CDR2 as FQGNSA. This CDR3 is 15 amino acids long. V lost 3 bases and J 9 bases, leaving 15 bases between the germline ends. CDR3 sequence: CASSLPAGTGSPLHF. The CDR3 nucleotides read TGTGCCAGCAGCTTGCCCGCGGGGACTGGTTCACCCCTCCACTTT.

CDR3 DNA sequence: TGTGCCAGCAGTTTGGTAGCGGGGGGGCGCGGGACCCAGTACTTC. As protein: CASSLVAGGRGTQYF. J is TRBJ2-5 and V is TRBV27, with TRBD2 matching 11 bases. V shed 3 bases, J shed 7 bases, and the junction held 7 bases outside the gene matches. The CDR3 totals 15 residues. Germline V lookup: CDR1 MNHEY, CDR2 SMNVEV (reference sequence).

The chain joins TRBV5-5 to TRBJ2-3; a possible D gene is TRBD1 (6 bases). CDR3 length: 16 amino acids. V was trimmed by 0 bases and J by 2 bases, leaving 13 bases between them. CDR1 is SGHKS and CDR2 is YYEKEE in the germline V gene (reference sequence). The CDR3 is CASSLVAGAPTDTQYF. In DNA, the CDR3 is TGTGCCAGCAGCTTGGTTGCAGGGGCGCCCACAGATACGCAGTATTTT.

This clonotype was counted between two and nine times. This rearrangement joins TRBV2 to TRBJ2-6; D ambiguous. Germline V lookup: CDR1 SNHLY, CDR2 FYNNEI. The CDR3 is 15 residues long. Trimming cost V 0 bases and J 2 bases, with 5 bases left between them. CDR3 sequence: CASSEARPGANVLTF. CDR3 in DNA: TGTGCCAGCAGTGAAGCCCGGCCTGGGGCCAACGTCCTGACTTTC.

About this clonotype itself: At one end, the junction sequence differs from germline, possibly due to a read error. This rearrangement joins TRBV7-2 to TRBJ2-1; 11 bases are shared with TRBD2. Germline loops: CDR1 SGHTA, CDR2 FQGNSA. The CDR3 contains 15 residues. As DNA, the CDR3 is TGTGCCAACAGCTGGGGGCTAGCGGGGGGCAATGAGCAGTTCTTC. It encodes CANSWGLAGGNEQFF.

This chain links TRBV12-3 or TRBV12-4 with TRBJ1-1; no firm D call. CDR3 length: 12 residues. V was shortened by 6 bases and J by 5 bases, with 10 bases between the two germline ends. CDR3: CASRESVTEAFF. CDR3 bases: TGTGCCAGCAGAGAGTCGGTTACTGAAGCTTTCTTT.

The rearrangement links TRBV5-1 to TRBJ1-3, with TRBD1 identical over 7 bases. This CDR3 has 16 residues. Germline V CDR1 and CDR2: SGHRS, YFSETQ. The trim removed 8 bases at V and 0 bases at J, leaving 11 bases unmatched. CDR3 loop: CASKLSTGYSGNTIYF. The CDR3, as DNA: TGCGCCAGTAAGCTCTCGACAGGGTACTCTGGAAACACCATATATTTT.

The gene calls are TRBV20-1 and TRBJ2-1; 8 bases fit TRBD1. This CDR3 is 14 amino acids long. V gave up 6 bases and J gave up 7 bases; unmatched junction bases: 11. Germline CDR1 DFQATT, CDR2 SNEGSKA (reference sequence). The CDR3 DNA reads TGCAGTGCACCGGACAGGGTAATAGGGAATGAGCAGTTCTTC. Protein: CSAPDRVIGNEQFF.

This rearrangement joins TRBV6-5 to TRBJ2-1; D unclear. Germline CDR1 reads MNHEY; CDR2 reads SVGAGI. The CDR3 runs 16 residues. V gave up 3 bases and J gave up 13 bases, with 25 bases separating them. CDR3 sequence (DNA): TGTGCCAGCAGTTATGTTTTCTCCTCAACCAATTTCATACAGTTCTTC. Translated, it gives CASSYVFSSTNFIQFF.